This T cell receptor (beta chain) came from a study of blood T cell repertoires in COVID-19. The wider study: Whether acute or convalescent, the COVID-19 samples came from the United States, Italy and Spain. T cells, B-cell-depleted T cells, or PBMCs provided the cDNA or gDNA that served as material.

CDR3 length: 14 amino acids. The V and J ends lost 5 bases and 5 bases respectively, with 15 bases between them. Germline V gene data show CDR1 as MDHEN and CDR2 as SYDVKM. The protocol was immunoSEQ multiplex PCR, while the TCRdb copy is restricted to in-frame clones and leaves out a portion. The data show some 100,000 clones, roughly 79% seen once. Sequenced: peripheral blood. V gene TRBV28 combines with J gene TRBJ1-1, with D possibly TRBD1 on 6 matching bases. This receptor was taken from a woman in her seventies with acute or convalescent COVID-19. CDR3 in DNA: TGTGCCAGCAGTGACAGGACTCGAGAGACTGAAGCTTTCTTT. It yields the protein CASSDRTRETEAFF.